Listed below are T cell receptor beta chains from one sample, sequenced in a study of Ad26.COV2.S vaccination and SARS-CoV-2 variants. TCRdb's copy holds only in-frame clones and misses some; the assay was immunoSEQ multiplex PCR. The profile shows 410,000 or so clones, 92% of them singletons. The sample consisted of peripheral blood, taken in a trial of Ad26.COV2.S vaccine versus placebo. The receptors originated from a person aged 18 to 59 who received the Ad26.COV2.S COVID-19 vaccine or a placebo. The CDR3 runs from the conserved cysteine through the conserved F or W. Each record gives: V gene, J gene, CDR3 protein.

TRBV19,TRBJ2-7,CASSTLAGGTYEQYF
TRBV7-2,TRBJ1-1,CASSLTLGNTEAFF
TRBV11-2,TRBJ2-5,CASSLFTWRQGMAETQYF
TRBV5-5,TRBJ1-5,CASSSGDSTNQPQHF
TRBV28,TRBJ1-1,CASSPIGGNTEAFF
TRBV30,TRBJ1-4,CAWSPVLNEKLFF
TRBV3-1/TRBV3-2,TRBJ2-7,CASSQASDEQYF
TRBV28,TRBJ2-5,CASSRTSGGAETQYF
TRBV11-2,TRBJ2-3,CASRSLKIGTDTQYF
TRBV6-5,TRBJ2-5,CASRQDRGGKTQYF
TRBV7-9,TRBJ1-1,CASSPSGTGNTEAFF
TRBV5-1,TRBJ1-2,CASSPGIPKNLYGYTF
TRBV28,TRBJ2-7,CASSPTLRYYEQYF
TRBV7-9,TRBJ2-1,CASSLVLAGGPIVNEQFF
TRBV19,TRBJ1-5,CASSIRGGSNQPQHF
TRBV27,TRBJ1-5,CASSLNIEGQPQHF
TRBV10-1,TRBJ2-3,CASSEARPTDTQYF
TRBV3-1/TRBV3-2,TRBJ2-5,CASSQPRKSWETQYF
TRBV24-1,TRBJ2-5,CATSDVETGGHQYF
TRBV28,TRBJ2-2,CASSLRGFGTGELFF
TRBV9,TRBJ2-2,CASSVGVPGELFF
TRBV9,TRBJ1-1,CASRREGQGNTEAFF
TRBV13,TRBJ1-2,CASSSLDISSGRGNYGYTF
TRBV5-1,TRBJ1-2,CASSPDGGYGYTF
TRBV12-3/TRBV12-4,TRBJ1-5,CASSLKGILPQHF
TRBV30,TRBJ1-3,CAWSVVALAGNTIYF
TRBV11-2,TRBJ1-1,CASKLQGPLNTEAFF
TRBV27,TRBJ2-7,CASSPGFVYEQYF
TRBV7-8,TRBJ1-2,CASSAGNPGRDWGYGYTF
TRBV4-3,TRBJ2-1,CASSQDQLSGKQFF
TRBV28,TRBJ2-1,CASSSLIAGSYNEQFF
TRBV6-5,TRBJ2-7,CASRPLRSYEQYF
TRBV6-6,TRBJ2-7,CASRSAGTGGYEQYF
TRBV19,TRBJ2-1,CASSMFRALAYNEQFF
TRBV18,TRBJ2-3,CASSPPKGLRGTDTQYF
TRBV9,TRBJ1-4,CASSAPSDKLFF
TRBV4-3,TRBJ1-4,CASSQVGQMANEKLFF
TRBV29-1,TRBJ2-1,CSVSGGAYNEQFF
TRBV27,TRBJ2-5,CASGGLASETQYF
TRBV6-5,TRBJ1-5,CASSFMGSNQPQHF
TRBV7-2,TRBJ1-5,CASSLDAGGGNQPQHF
TRBV3-1/TRBV3-2,TRBJ2-7,CASSPRGGGSLAREQYF
TRBV3-1/TRBV3-2,TRBJ1-6,CASTYWGAKDSPLHF
TRBV7-2,TRBJ2-1,CASSLDTYPGEQFF
TRBV3-1/TRBV3-2,TRBJ2-7,CASSQARGGYEQYF
TRBV9,TRBJ1-6,CASSSGRADSPLHF
TRBV6-5,TRBJ2-6,CASSYSRNSGANVLTF
TRBV11-3,TRBJ2-7,CASSLSYGLSYEQYF
TRBV10-3,TRBJ2-3,CAISEPGVGVTDTQYF
TRBV12-3/TRBV12-4,TRBJ2-3,CASSLDRDTQYF
TRBV10-3,TRBJ2-2,CAISAGAYFGELFF
TRBV6-5,TRBJ1-2,CASSYSSPPDNYGYTF